Presented here are 17 T cell receptor beta chains from one specimen sequenced in a study of T cell changes during pregnancy in multiple sclerosis. Assay used: immunoSEQ multiplex PCR; TCRdb lists only in-frame clones, some missing. Among about 40,000 clones listed, 90% to 95% were seen once. Material: CD4+ T cells from peripheral blood mononuclear cells, obtained after pregnancy. The source of these receptors is a female donor with multiple sclerosis, enrolled in a pregnancy study.

V usage is TRBV7-3 and J usage is TRBJ2-7, with unresolved D. Germline CDR1 and CDR2: SGHTA and FQGTGA. V lost 4 bases, J lost 0 bases, and 7 bases lay in between. This CDR3 has 13 residues. CDR3 loop: CASSSGPSYEQYF. Here the CDR3 DNA reads TGTGCCAGCAGCTCTGGGCCCTCCTACGAGCAGTACTTC.

This rearrangement joins TRBV2 to TRBJ1-1; D might be TRBD1 (5 bases). V was pared by 3 bases and J by 5 bases, with 13 bases between. Germline V gene sequence: CDR1 SNHLY, CDR2 FYNNEI. The CDR3 runs 14 residues. CDR3 sequence: CASSDRGQGTEAFF. The CDR3 bases are TGTGCCAGCAGTGACCGAGGTCAGGGAACTGAAGCTTTCTTT. Complete variable domain (other parts from reference TRBV2 and TRBJ1-1): EPEVTQTPSHQVTQMGQEVILRCVPISNHLYFYWYRQILGQKVEFLVSFYNNEISEKSEIFDDQFSVERPDGSNFTLKIRSTKLEDSAMYFCASSDRGQGTEAFFGQGTRLTVV.

This clone was detected only a few times. CDR3 residues: CTSSQEGDGSGEQYF. The CDR3 DNA is TGCACCAGCAGCCAGGAAGGGGACGGAAGCGGGGAGCAGTACTTC. V is TRBV1 and J is TRBJ2-7; the listed D gene, TRBD2, was not tested against the DNA. TRBV1 is a pseudogene locus. The CDR3 extends over 15 amino acids.

J is TRBJ2-3 and V is TRBV5-1; the D gene is possibly TRBD1 (6 bases). Germline V gives CDR1 SGHRS, CDR2 YFSETQ. CDR3 length equals 15 residues. Trimming pared 0 bases from V and 2 bases from J, leaving 10 bases between. CDR3 DNA sequence: TGCGCCAGCAGCTTGGACAGGGCGTCCACAGATACGCAGTATTTT. This encodes CASSLDRASTDTQYF.

The chain employs TRBV2 and TRBJ2-7; 10 positions agree with TRBD2. Germline CDR1 reads SNHLY; CDR2 reads FYNNEI. CDR3 length: 16 amino acids. V gave up 2 bases and J gave up 2 bases; unmatched junction bases: 6. Here the CDR3 reads CASSEIRSGGAYEQYF. The CDR3 DNA follows: TGTGCCAGCAGTGAAATCCGGAGCGGGGGGGCCTACGAGCAGTACTTC.

The V and J genes are TRBV4-2 and TRBJ2-3; TRBD2 aligns across 9 bases. Germline loops: CDR1 LGHNA, CDR2 YNFKEQ. This CDR3 is built from 17 residues. V trimming: 1 base; J trimming: 0 bases; junction bases outside the gene matches: 5. The CDR3 region has the DNA TGTGCCAGCAGCCAAGGTCCTAGCGGGGTTAGCACAGATACGCAGTATTTT. Amino acid sequence: CASSQGPSGVSTDTQYF.

J is TRBJ1-3 and V is TRBV4-1; D is unresolved. This CDR3 spans 13 amino acids. Deletions cut 9 bases from V and 3 bases from J, with 12 bases between. From germline, CDR1 is MGHRA and CDR2 YSYEKL. DNA of the CDR3: TGCGCCAGTTCTCTCAGTGGTGGAAACACCATATATTTT. It yields the protein CASSLSGGNTIYF.

The chain has TRBV5-1 and TRBJ2-5; 7 bases agree with TRBD2. The CDR3 spans 16 residues. CDR1 is SGHRS and CDR2 is YFSETQ in the germline V gene. The V segment lost 1 base and the J segment 5 bases; nucleotides outside the gene matches: 11. The CDR3 nucleotides read TGCGCCAGCAGCTTGAACGCACGGCTGGGGGGGGAGACCCAGTACTTC. Encoded protein: CASSLNARLGGETQYF. The full variable domain, rest sourced from reference TRBV5-1 and TRBJ2-5, is KAGVTQTPRYLIKTRGQQVTLSCSPISGHRSVSWYQQTPGQGLQFLFEYFSETQRNKGNFPGRFSGRQFSNSRSEMNVSTLELGDSALYLCASSLNARLGGETQYFGPGTRLLVL.

In the case of this clone: Compared with germline, one end of the junction differs, possibly owing to a read error. The chain is built from TRBV7-7 and TRBJ2-2; 7 positions match TRBD2. CDR3 length: 15 amino acids. CDR1 is SSHAT and CDR2 is FNYEAQ in the germline V gene (reference sequence). In DNA form, the CDR3 reads TGTGCTAGCAGCTTAGGACTAGACGCTGCCGGGGAGCTGTTTTTT. This translates into CASSLGLDAAGELFF.

The rearrangement joins TRBV9 to TRBJ2-5, with D perhaps matching TRBD2 (6 bases). The CDR3 is 15 residues long. Trimming stripped 4 bases from V and 6 bases from J, with 19 bases between. CDR1 is SGDLS and CDR2 is YYNGEE in the germline V gene. The CDR3, as DNA: TGTGCCAGCAGCCCCCCGGGCGGGGAGCCTAAGACCCAGTACTTC. Its translation: CASSPPGGEPKTQYF.

CDR3 DNA: TGTGCCAGCAGCTACGATCTAGCGGGGGGGCGCGAGCAGTACTTC. Translation: CASSYDLAGGREQYF. The chain employs TRBV11-2 and TRBJ2-7; 12 nucleotides align to TRBD2. The junction had 7 bases not matched to a gene; V was cut back by 4 bases and J by 6 bases. CDR3 length: 15 residues. The germline V gene encodes CDR1 SGHAT and CDR2 FQNNGV.

The chain is built from TRBV2 and TRBJ1-1, with D uncertain. CDR1 and CDR2 (germline): SNHLY, FYNNEI. CDR3 length equals 12 residues. V lost 3 bases and J lost 2, with 4 bases in between. In DNA form, the CDR3 reads TGTGCCAGCAGTGACAGTAACACTGAAGCTTTCTTT. It is translated as CASSDSNTEAFF.

The rearrangement joins TRBV12-5 to TRBJ1-5, with TRBD1 as a possible D gene (5 bases). This CDR3 spans 17 amino acids. Trimming took 1 base from V and 3 from J, leaving 16 bases between them. Germline V gene sequence: CDR1 LGHNT, CDR2 FRNRAP. In DNA, the CDR3 is TGTGCTAGTGGTTTGGAGGGGTTCACGAAGCTCAATCAGCCCCAGCATTTT. Protein product: CASGLEGFTKLNQPQHF.

The chain recombines TRBV5-1 with TRBJ2-7, with TRBD2 identical over 7 bases. The V gene's germline CDR1 is SGHRS and CDR2 YFSETQ. The CDR3 covers 14 residues. V gave up 7 bases and J gave up 3 bases; unmatched junction bases: 10. The CDR3 nucleotides are TGCGCCAGCCGGGAGGAGGGAATTAGCTACGAGCAGTACTTC. It yields the protein CASREEGISYEQYF.

As to this clone: The germline gene is not matched at one end of the junction; a read error may be the cause. This chain links TRBV7-7 with TRBJ2-3, with D tentatively TRBD1 (5 bases). CDR1 SSHAT and CDR2 FNYEAQ come from the germline V gene (reference sequence). CDR3 length: 14 residues. The CDR3 loop is CASSLSGHTDTQYF. Written as DNA, the CDR3 is TGTGCTAGCAGCTTATCAGGGCACACAGATACGCAGTATTTT. Drawing the rest from reference TRBV7-7 and TRBJ2-3, the complete variable domain is GAGVSQSPRYKVTKRGQDVTLRCDPISSHATLYWYQQALGQGPEFLTYFNYEAQPDKSGLPSDRFSAERPEGSISTLTIQRTEQRDSAMYRCASSLSGHTDTQYFGPGTRLTVL.

The CDR3 DNA follows: TGTGCCGCCCCCCTGGGCGGGGGGGCAACAGATACGCAGTATTTT. This translates into CAAPLGGGATDTQYF. The genes are TRBV2 and TRBJ2-3; 9 nucleotides align to TRBD2. Looked up from germline, CDR1 is SNHLY and CDR2 is FYNNEI. The CDR3 runs to 15 residues. V dropped 11 bases and J dropped 3; count of bases not matched to a gene: 12. Supplemented by reference TRBV2 and TRBJ2-3, the full variable domain reads EPEVTQTPSHQVTQMGQEVILRCVPISNHLYFYWYRQILGQKVEFLVSFYNNEISEKSEIFDDQFSVERPDGSNFTLKIRSTKLEDSAMYFCAAPLGGGATDTQYFGPGTRLTVL.

The chain is built from TRBV2 and TRBJ2-3; 12 bases agree with TRBD2. The CDR3 contains 15 residues. V shed 6 bases and J 3 bases; nucleotides not matched to a gene: 4. Germline-derived CDR1 and CDR2 are SNHLY and FYNNEI. CDR3 DNA: TGTGCCAGCAGGGTACTAGCGGGGGGAACAGATACGCAGTATTTT. The encoded protein is CASRVLAGGTDTQYF.